The 16 T cell receptor beta chains presented below share a single source sample, sequenced in a study of blood T cell repertoires in COVID-19 (dated by TCRdb to between 2020 and 2021). To prepare the library, the immunoSEQ multiplex PCR assay was applied. TCRdb limited this immuneACCESS table to in-frame rearrangements with V and J called. A share of clones is missing; checked studies link under half to unresolved V genes, and the rest is unexplained. For this sample there are tens of thousands of clones; 79% appear just once. The ten largest clonotypes hold approximately 30% of the sample. Sequencing used peripheral blood. The receptors stem from a human donor in a cohort sampled during active COVID-19.

This chain links TRBV7-2 with TRBJ2-3, with D perhaps matching TRBD2 (6 bases). V dropped 1 base and J dropped 2 bases, with 10 bases sitting between them. From germline, CDR1 is SGHTA and CDR2 FQGNSA. The CDR3 has 15 amino acids. The CDR3 region has the DNA TGTGCCAGCAGCTTAGTACCACTAGCCACAGATACGCAGTATTTT. Translated: CASSLVPLATDTQYF.

This clone is large by share. The genes are TRBV5-1 and TRBJ1-4, with 7 nucleotides matching TRBD1. Germline assignment: CDR1 SGHRS and CDR2 YFSETQ. V was pared by 4 bases and J by 8 bases, with 14 bases of the junction left unmatched. The CDR3 extends over 16 amino acids. The CDR3 sequence is CASSRDSGRLGEKLFF. CDR3 nucleotides: TGCGCCAGCAGCCGGGACAGCGGAAGGTTAGGCGAAAAACTGTTTTTT.

The chain combines TRBV5-4 with TRBJ2-5; D perhaps matches TRBD2 (7 bases). This CDR3 spans 15 amino acids. Germline-derived CDR1 and CDR2 are SGHNT and YYREEE (reference sequence). The germline V and J ends were trimmed by 4 bases and 6 bases, with 19 bases remaining between them. The CDR3 DNA follows: TGTGCCAGCAGCGATGGGGGGGGCGCCGCGAAGACCCAGTACTTC. It specifies CASSDGGGAAKTQYF.

The gene calls are TRBV11-2 and TRBJ2-3; perhaps TRBD1 as D (6 bases). Trimming took 5 bases from V and 2 from J, leaving 14 bases between them. Germline CDR1 reads SGHAT; CDR2 reads FQNNGV. The CDR3 runs to 15 residues. CDR3 protein: CASSLTGSPTDTQYF. The CDR3 DNA follows: TGTGCCAGCAGCCTGACAGGCTCCCCCACAGATACGCAGTATTTT.

The chain carries TRBV30 and TRBJ2-6; tentatively, D is TRBD2 (5 bases). This CDR3 contains 20 residues. Germline V gene lookup returns CDR1 GTSNPN and CDR2 SVGIG (reference sequence). Between the trimmed V and J ends, which lost 0 bases and 0 bases, there was a span of 21 bases. The CDR3: CAWSVQKSSPRASGANVLTF. As DNA, the CDR3 is TGTGCCTGGAGTGTACAGAAGAGTAGCCCGAGGGCCTCTGGGGCCAACGTCCTGACTTTC.

The gene calls are TRBV28 and TRBJ1-2, with 8 bases fitting TRBD1. The germline gives CDR1 MDHEN, CDR2 SYDVKM. CDR3 length: 14 residues. V shed 5 bases, J shed 8 bases, and the junction held 10 bases outside the gene matches. CDR3 in DNA: TGTGCCAGCAGTCCCCCAGGGGGCGCAAGGGGCTACACCTTC. Amino acid sequence: CASSPPGGARGYTF.

The chain couples TRBV19 to TRBJ1-5, with TRBD1 matching over 9 bases. The germline CDR1 and CDR2 sequences are LNHDA and SQIVND (reference sequence). V shed 5 bases and J 4 bases; nucleotides not matched to a gene: 6. CDR3 size: 15 residues. The CDR3 sequence is CASSGVGTGNQPQHF. In nucleotides, the CDR3 is TGTGCCAGTAGTGGTGTCGGGACAGGGAATCAGCCCCAGCATTTT.

The chain uses TRBV5-5 and TRBJ2-7; 7 nucleotides agree with TRBD2. The junction had 2 bases not matched to a gene; V was cut back by 3 bases and J by 2 bases. From germline, CDR1 is SGHKS and CDR2 YYEKEE (reference sequence). The CDR3 spans 13 residues. CDR3 DNA: TGTGCCAGCAGCTCGGGACTACCCTACGAGCAGTACTTC. This codes for CASSSGLPYEQYF.

A few counts support this clone. The chain is built from TRBV5-6 and TRBJ2-7; maybe TRBD1 (6 bases). The germline V gene encodes CDR1 SGHDT and CDR2 YYEEEE. V lost 4 bases and J 3 bases, leaving 20 bases between the germline ends. The CDR3 is 16 amino acids. In nucleotides, the CDR3 is TGTGCCAGCAGCAACGATCCCGGGACAAAGCACTACGAGCAGTACTTC. Translating it yields CASSNDPGTKHYEQYF.

This clone has only a few counts. J is TRBJ2-2 and V is TRBV11-3; 7 positions match TRBD1. V lost 5 bases, J lost 4 bases, and 7 bases stayed unmatched. The CDR3 runs 15 residues. Germline V lookup: CDR1 SGHNT, CDR2 YENEEA. The CDR3 here is CASSLTGLGTGELFF. In DNA form, the CDR3 reads TGTGCCAGCAGCCTGACAGGGTTGGGCACCGGGGAGCTGTTTTTT. The variable domain in full, completed from reference TRBV11-3 and TRBJ2-2, reads EAGVVQSPRYKIIEKKQPVAFWCNPISGHNTLYWYLQNLGQGPELLIRYENEEAVDDSQLPKDRFSAERLKGVDSTLKIQPAELGDSAVYLCASSLTGLGTGELFFGEGSRLTVL.

The chain combines TRBV6-2 or TRBV6-3 with TRBJ2-4, with 15 bases aligning to TRBD2. With V trimmed by 5 bases and J by 7 bases, 6 bases remained unmatched. The germline CDR1 and CDR2 sequences are MNHEY and SVGEGT. There are 16 residues in the CDR3. CDR3 in DNA: TGTGCCAGCAGTGGAGGACTAGCGGGAGGGCCTAACATTCAGTACTTC. This gives the protein CASSGGLAGGPNIQYF.

The chain combines TRBV7-6 with TRBJ2-7; weak D call: TRBD1 (6 bases). CDR3 length: 14 residues. V shed 5 bases and J shed 2 bases, with 13 bases lying between them. Per the germline V gene, CDR1 is SGHVS and CDR2 is FNYEAQ. As DNA, the CDR3 is TGTGCCAGCAGCGGAGGACAGAAACCCTACGAGCAGTACTTC. It is translated as CASSGGQKPYEQYF. The full variable domain, in which reference TRBV7-6 and TRBJ2-7 provide the parts outside the CDR3, is GAGVSQSPRYKVTKRGQDVALRCDPISGHVSLYWYRQALGQGPEFLTYFNYEAQQDKSGLPNDRFSAERPEGSISTLTIQRTEQRDSAMYRCASSGGQKPYEQYFGPGTRLTVT.

The V gene is TRBV4-1, the J gene TRBJ1-2; the match to TRBD1 covers 9 bases. This CDR3 is 15 amino acids long. The V gene's germline CDR1 is MGHRA and CDR2 YSYEKL. J gave up 7 bases and V 3 bases, and 9 bases lay outside the gene matches. CDR3: CASSHGQGPPRGYTF. In DNA, the CDR3 is TGCGCCAGCAGCCACGGACAGGGGCCCCCACGTGGCTACACCTTC.

J is TRBJ2-3 and V is TRBV7-2; D perhaps matches TRBD1 (6 bases). The V gene lost 4 bases and the J gene lost 3 bases, with 14 bases spanning the gap. There are 15 residues in the CDR3. Per germline, CDR1 SGHTA and CDR2 FQGNSA. The CDR3 loop reads CASSSNRAGTDTQYF. The DNA for the CDR3 is TGTGCCAGCAGCTCCAACAGGGCTGGAACAGATACGCAGTATTTT.

This chain links TRBV5-1 with TRBJ2-7, with TRBD2 matching 7 bases. The CDR3 consists of 14 residues. Per the germline V gene, CDR1 is SGHRS and CDR2 is YFSETQ. The junction had 8 bases not matched to a gene; V was cut back by 1 base and J by 7 bases. For the CDR3, the DNA is TGCGCCAGCAGCTTGCGCGCGGGAGATATGGAGCAGTACTTC. Residues: CASSLRAGDMEQYF. The full variable domain, rest sourced from reference TRBV5-1 and TRBJ2-7, is KAGVTQTPRYLIKTRGQQVTLSCSPISGHRSVSWYQQTPGQGLQFLFEYFSETQRNKGNFPGRFSGRQFSNSRSEMNVSTLELGDSALYLCASSLRAGDMEQYFGPGTRLTVT.

V usage is TRBV2 and J usage is TRBJ2-5; weak D call: TRBD1 (6 bases). CDR3 length: 14 residues. The V gene lost 4 bases and the J gene lost 3 bases, with 12 bases spanning the gap. Germline V gene lookup returns CDR1 SNHLY and CDR2 FYNNEI. The CDR3 reads CASSARGEKETQYF. CDR3 sequence (DNA): TGTGCCAGCAGTGCCAGGGGCGAGAAAGAGACCCAGTACTTC.